This T cell receptor beta chain was documented in a study of blood T cell repertoires in COVID-19 (dated by TCRdb to 2019 to 2021). Regarding the complete study: Collaborator samples came from the United States, Italy and Spain and covered acute and convalescent phases of COVID-19. The prospective study material was composed of cDNA or gDNA derived from T cells, B-cell-depleted T cells, or PBMCs. Subjects who had been exposed to COVID-19, were actively infected with it, or had recovered from it provided the deeply sampled blood TCRbeta repertoires that made up the dataset. The repertoires were released in a freely available public database meant as a resource for research on the immune response to SARS-CoV-2. The samples were drawn from the first 160 participants of the ongoing ImmuneRACE study and from over 950 subjects provided by 6 global collaborators. The sample metadata nearly always contained a de-identified subject ID, COVID-19 status, age in years and sex. Where HLA class I and class II types were available, the types were taken from metadata supplied by the sample provider, not from assay-based typing. The full study reports these points: How much clinical and demographic metadata was included differed by source and by participant, and the metadata was provided uncurated.

V is reduced by 4 bases and J by 6 bases, leaving a spacing of 15 bases between them. The CDR3 holds 14 amino acids from the cysteine to the phenylalanine. Here the CDR3 DNA is all that survives: 42 bases in frame from base 1. CDR1 and CDR2 (LGHDT, YNNKEL) derive from the germline V gene (reference sequence). This clone was recorded only once. Its antigen is still unknown. Base qualities are not provided; no much larger clone lies one nucleotide away. Participants in the prospective study were aged roughly 18 to 100 years, lived in under 30 United States geographic areas, and enrolled through a virtual design. In the prospective study, cohorts were assigned on the basis of participant-reported clinical history obtained from a screening survey and a study questionnaire. Recovered participants in ImmuneRACE Cohort 3 were defined as having two consecutive negative NP/OP PCR tests, clearance from a healthcare professional, or resolution of symptoms. In the prospective study, whole blood, serum and a nasopharyngeal or oropharyngeal swab were collected from each participant by mobile phlebotomists. Over a roughly two-month period, participants in the prospective study had the option of providing additional blood draws and questionnaires. Blood samples from the prospective study were shipped frozen or at room temperature prior to DNA extraction.

TCRbeta CDR3 regions were amplified from genomic DNA using the immunoSEQ Assay, a bias-controlled multiplex PCR. On the authors' methods: The number of nucleated cells in each sample was estimated from the amplification of reference gene primers within the assay. To quantify the absolute abundance of each unique TCRbeta CDR3 rearrangement, sequence reads were collapsed and filtered. For each sample, productive Simpson clonality was calculated as the square root of Simpson's diversity index over productive rearrangements. Imported from immuneACCESS, the table was reduced by TCRdb to in-frame sequences with V and J called. These copies leave out some clones; in studies compared against another copy, an unresolved V gene accounts for under half, and the cause of the remainder is not known. The DNA was the basis for D and trimming; V, J and clone size are from that table. A total of roughly 380,000 clones appear in this sample, around 87% of them only once. The ten top clones hold 1.3% of the sample.

The sequence is built from TRBV3-1 (or the pseudogene TRBV3-2) and TRBJ1-2; D gene: possibly TRBD1, on 5 matching bases. Sequences were obtained from PBMCs or T cells enriched from blood (not recorded which). This sequence was found in a young man who had recovered from COVID-19. The bases read TGTGCCAGCAGCCCATCGGGGGAAAGGCATGGCTACACCTTC. The translation is CASSPSGERHGYTF.